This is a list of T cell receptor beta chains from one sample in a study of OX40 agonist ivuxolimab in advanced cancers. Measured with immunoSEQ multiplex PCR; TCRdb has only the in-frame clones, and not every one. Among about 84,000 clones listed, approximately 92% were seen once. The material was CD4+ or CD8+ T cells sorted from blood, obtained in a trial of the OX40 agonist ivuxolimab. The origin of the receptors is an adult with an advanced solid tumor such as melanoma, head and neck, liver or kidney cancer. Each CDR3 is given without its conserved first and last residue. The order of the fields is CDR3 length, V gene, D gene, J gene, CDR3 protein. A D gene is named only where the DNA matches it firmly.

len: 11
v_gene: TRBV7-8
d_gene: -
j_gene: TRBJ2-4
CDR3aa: ASSLVQGGIQY

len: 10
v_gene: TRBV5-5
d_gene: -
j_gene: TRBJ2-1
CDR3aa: ASSRDTNEQF

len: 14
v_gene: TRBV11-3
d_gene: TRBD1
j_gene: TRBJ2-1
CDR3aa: ASSEQGQGAANEQF

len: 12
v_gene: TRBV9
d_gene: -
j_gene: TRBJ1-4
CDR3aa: ASSVDALNEKLF

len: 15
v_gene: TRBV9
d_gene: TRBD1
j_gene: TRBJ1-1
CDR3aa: ASSVGGGSKGNTEAF

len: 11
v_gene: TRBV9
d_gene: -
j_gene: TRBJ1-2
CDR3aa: ASSVELGHGYT

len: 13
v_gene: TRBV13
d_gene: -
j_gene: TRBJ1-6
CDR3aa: ASSLGQDFNSPLH

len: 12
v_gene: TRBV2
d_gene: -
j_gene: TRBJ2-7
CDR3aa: ASLRGAGSYEQY

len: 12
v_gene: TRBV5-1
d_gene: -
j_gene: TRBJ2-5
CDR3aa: ASSPPGVGETQY

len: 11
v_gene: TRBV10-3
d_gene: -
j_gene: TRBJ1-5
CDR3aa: AISESQEEPQH